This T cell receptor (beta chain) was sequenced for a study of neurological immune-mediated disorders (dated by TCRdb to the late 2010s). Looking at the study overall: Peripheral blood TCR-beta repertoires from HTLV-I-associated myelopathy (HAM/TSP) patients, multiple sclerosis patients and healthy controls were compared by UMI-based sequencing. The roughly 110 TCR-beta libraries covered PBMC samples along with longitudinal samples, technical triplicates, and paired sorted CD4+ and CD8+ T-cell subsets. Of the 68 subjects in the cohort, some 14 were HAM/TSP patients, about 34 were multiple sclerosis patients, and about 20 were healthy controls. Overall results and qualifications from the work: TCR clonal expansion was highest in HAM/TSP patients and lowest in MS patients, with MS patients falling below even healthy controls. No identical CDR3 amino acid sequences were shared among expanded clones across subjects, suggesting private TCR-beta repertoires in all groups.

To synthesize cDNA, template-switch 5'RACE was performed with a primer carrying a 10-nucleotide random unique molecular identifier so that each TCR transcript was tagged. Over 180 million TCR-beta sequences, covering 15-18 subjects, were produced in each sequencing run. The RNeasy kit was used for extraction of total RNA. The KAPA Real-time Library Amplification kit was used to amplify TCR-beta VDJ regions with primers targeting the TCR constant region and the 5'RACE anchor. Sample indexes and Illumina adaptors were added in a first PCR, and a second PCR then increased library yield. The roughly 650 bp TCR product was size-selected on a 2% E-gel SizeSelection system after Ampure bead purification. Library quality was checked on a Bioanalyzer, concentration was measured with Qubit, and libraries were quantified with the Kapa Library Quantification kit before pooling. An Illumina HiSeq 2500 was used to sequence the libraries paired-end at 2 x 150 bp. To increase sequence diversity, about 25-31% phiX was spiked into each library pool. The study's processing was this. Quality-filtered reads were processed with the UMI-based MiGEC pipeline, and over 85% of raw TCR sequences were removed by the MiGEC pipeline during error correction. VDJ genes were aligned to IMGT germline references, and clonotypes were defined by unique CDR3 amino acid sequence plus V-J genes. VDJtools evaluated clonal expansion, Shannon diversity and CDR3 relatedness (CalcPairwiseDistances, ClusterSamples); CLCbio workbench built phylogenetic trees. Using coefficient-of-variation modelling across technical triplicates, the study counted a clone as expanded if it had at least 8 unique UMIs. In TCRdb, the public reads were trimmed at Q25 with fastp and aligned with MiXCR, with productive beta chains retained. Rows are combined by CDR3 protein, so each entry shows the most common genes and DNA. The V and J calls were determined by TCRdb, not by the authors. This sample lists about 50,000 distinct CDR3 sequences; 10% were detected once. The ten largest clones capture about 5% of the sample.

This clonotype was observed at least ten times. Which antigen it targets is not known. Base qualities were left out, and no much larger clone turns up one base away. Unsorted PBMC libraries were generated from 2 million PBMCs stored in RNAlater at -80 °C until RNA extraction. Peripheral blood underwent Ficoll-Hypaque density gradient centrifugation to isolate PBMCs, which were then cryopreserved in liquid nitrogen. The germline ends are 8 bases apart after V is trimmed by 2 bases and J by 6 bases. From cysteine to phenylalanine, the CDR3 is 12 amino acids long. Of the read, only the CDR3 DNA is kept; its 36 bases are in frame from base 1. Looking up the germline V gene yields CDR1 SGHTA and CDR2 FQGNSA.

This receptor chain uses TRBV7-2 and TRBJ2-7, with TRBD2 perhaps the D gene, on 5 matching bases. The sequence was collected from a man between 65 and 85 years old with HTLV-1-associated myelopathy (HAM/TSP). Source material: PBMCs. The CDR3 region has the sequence CASSLTGTEQYF. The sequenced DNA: TGTGCCAGCAGCTTAACGGGAACCGAGCAGTACTTC.